This TCR beta chain was sequenced for a study of lymphopenia after photon versus proton radiotherapy. Findings and limits, study-wide: Under photons, naive T cells and diversity fell while effector/memory populations rose.

This clone has more than one count but fewer than ten. Its antigen remains unknown. Germline V gives CDR1 WNHNN, CDR2 SYGVQD (reference sequence). The CDR3 consists of 15 residues. With 3 bases clipped from V and 2 bases from J, the junction kept 1 base outside the gene matches. Sequenced by immunoSEQ multiplex PCR; TCRdb stores in-frame clones only, minus some. The table has 37,000 or so clones, about 86% seen once. This specimen consisted of peripheral blood, obtained from a patient treated with proton-based radiotherapy. The rearrangement links TRBV10-1 to TRBJ2-7, with 13 bases aligning to TRBD2. This clonotype was sampled from a woman in her seventies with pancreatic cancer. Some clones in this sample may be carry-over from other donors' samples. CDR3 protein: CASSEGTSGTYEQYF. CDR3 nucleotide sequence: TGCGCCAGCAGTGAAGGGACTAGCGGGACCTACGAGCAGTACTTC.